These 18 T cell receptor beta chains were sequenced from one sample in a study of tumor and adjacent non-tumor tissue in lung cancer. A modified ARM-PCR protocol with three rounds of nested PCR amplified TCRbeta. Via MiXCR, TCRdb re-called the multiplex PCR reads, giving one row per CDR3 protein. Of about 110,000 distinct CDR3 sequences in the sample, 62% were seen once. This sample's RNA came from whole unsorted tissue. More than 3 cm separated this lung sample from the edge of the tumor. Sequenced material: distant non-tumor lung tissue. The origin of the receptors is a man between 60 and 70 years old with non-small cell lung cancer.

This sequence joins TRBV20-1 and TRBJ2-1; perhaps TRBD1 as D (6 bases). Germline CDR1 reads DFQATT; CDR2 reads SNEGSKA (reference sequence). V lost 5 bases and J lost 6, with 23 bases in between. CDR3 length: 16 amino acids. CDR3 nucleotide sequence: TGCAGTGCTGGACTTACACCGGGACATGGGGCCAATGAGCAGTTCTTC. Residues: CSAGLTPGHGANEQFF.

For this clonotype: One end of the junction is discordant with germline, which a read error may explain. This rearrangement joins TRBV11-2 to TRBJ2-3; 8 positions match TRBD1. Germline CDR1 and CDR2: SGHAT and FQNNGV. The CDR3 contains 14 residues. CDR3 sequence (DNA): TGTGTCAGCAGCCTCCGGACAGGGAGTGATAAGCAGTATTTT. Translating it yields CVSSLRTGSDKQYF.

The chain joins TRBV10-3 to TRBJ2-5; 7 nucleotides agree with TRBD2. The germline V gene encodes CDR1 ENHRY and CDR2 SYGVKD. The V gene end was trimmed by 6 bases and the J gene end by 9 bases; junction bases not matched to a gene: 19. The length of the CDR3 is 16 residues. The CDR3 region has the DNA TGTGCCATCAGGATCGAGCGGGGCCCTTTGTCAGGGTCCCAGTACTTC. Its protein is CAIRIERGPLSGSQYF.

About this clonotype: This is likely a read error, given that the CDR3 carries no conserved phenylalanine or tryptophan at its end. The chain uses TRBV11-1 and TRBJ2-1, with D perhaps given as TRBD1 or TRBD2 (5 bases each). Germline CDR1 SGHAT, CDR2 FQDESV (reference sequence). The CDR3 loop spans 15 amino acids. CDR3 in amino acids: CASNLVGAFLHEQFL. In nucleotides, the CDR3 is TGTGCAAGCAACTTAGTCGGGGCGTTTCTCCATGAGCAGTTCCTC.

This clonotype was seen at least ten times. This chain uses TRBV12-3 or TRBV12-4 with TRBJ1-5; no reliable D call. CDR3 length: 15 amino acids. Between the trimmed V and J ends, which lost 6 bases and 4 bases, there was a span of 16 bases. The CDR3 reads CASSPAGVGNQPQHF. For the CDR3, the DNA is TGTGCCAGCAGCCCCGCCGGGGTTGGTAATCAGCCCCAGCATTTT.

This clonotype was counted a few times. Since a much larger clone is just one base distant, this may be a read error. It is likely a read error, because the conserved phenylalanine at the end of the CDR3 is missing. The chain recombines TRBV6-5 with TRBJ2-1; D may be TRBD2 (5 bases). There are 14 residues in the CDR3. Trimming left V 6 bases short and J 6 bases short, with 15 bases between. CDR1 is MNHEY, CDR2 SVGAGI, per germline. DNA of the CDR3: TGTGCCAGCAGGAAAGGACTCAGAGGCAATGAGCAGTTCCTC. Protein sequence: CASRKGLRGNEQFL.

On this clonotype itself: Because the CDR3 is missing its conserved closing phenylalanine or tryptophan, this is likely a read error. The chain carries TRBV11-1 and TRBJ2-3, with D perhaps matching TRBD1 (5 bases). This CDR3 has 15 residues. Germline V gives CDR1 SGHAT, CDR2 FQDESV (reference sequence). As DNA, the CDR3 is TGTATCAGCAGCTTGGCCAGGGTACTGTCGGATACGCAGTATTGT. Amino acid sequence: CISSLARVLSDTQYC.

This clonotype was seen ten or more times. J is TRBJ1-6 and V is TRBV20-1, with D uncertain. This CDR3 has 16 residues. V was shortened by 1 base and J by 3 bases, with 13 bases between the two germline ends. The V gene's germline CDR1 is DFQATT and CDR2 SNEGSKA (reference sequence). CDR3 protein: CSARVHDEGYNSPLHF. CDR3 in DNA: TGCAGTGCTAGAGTTCACGATGAGGGCTATAATTCACCCCTCCACTTT.

Worth noting for this clonotype: The junction departs from germline at one end; a sequencing error may be responsible. V usage is TRBV4-1 and J usage is TRBJ2-7, with TRBD1 as a possible D gene (6 bases). This CDR3 region has 14 residues. Germline V gene lookup returns CDR1 MGHRA and CDR2 YSYEKL. The CDR3 region is CASSQVWTVHEQYF. The CDR3 DNA reads TGCGCCAGTAGCCAAGTCTGGACAGTTCACGAGCAGTACTTC.

This chain connects TRBV28 to TRBJ2-2; D remains ambiguous. The V and J ends lost 3 bases and 5 bases respectively, with 10 bases between them. Germline CDR1 is MDHEN and CDR2 is SYDVKM. This CDR3 has 14 amino acids. The chain's CDR3 is CASSFTTHTGELFF. The DNA of the CDR3 is TGTGCCAGCAGTTTCACCACACATACCGGGGAGCTGTTTTTT.

In this sample, this clonotype turned up many times. This chain links TRBV6-5 with TRBJ2-1; TRBD2 aligns across 8 bases. Germline CDR1 and CDR2: MNHEY and SVGAGI. The CDR3 totals 15 residues. V lost 4 bases, J lost 8 bases, and 10 bases stayed unmatched. CDR3 protein: CASSSAGGGWDEQFF. The DNA of the CDR3 is TGTGCCAGCAGTTCCGCGGGGGGCGGTTGGGATGAGCAGTTCTTC.

This clonotype was observed a single time. The CDR3 sequence: CASSTSGTGPTNEKLFF. The DNA for the CDR3 is TGTGCCAGCAGCACTTCCGGGACAGGTCCCACTAATGAAAAACTGTTTTTT. V and J are TRBV7-8 and TRBJ1-4; TRBD1 agrees at 8 bases. The CDR3 length is 17 residues. Germline lookup yields CDR1 SGHVS and CDR2 FQNEAQ. The V segment lost 5 bases and the J segment 2 bases; nucleotides outside the gene matches: 10.

CDR3 in amino acids: CYSSDQPQHF. The DNA of the CDR3 is TGTTACAGCAGTGATCAGCCCCAGCATTTT. The chain links TRBV6-1 to TRBJ1-5, with no clear D. Germline V gene lookup returns CDR1 MNHNS and CDR2 SASEGT. The length of the CDR3 is 10 residues.

Concerning this clonotype itself: A read error is possible here, since a much larger clone lies one base away. The rearrangement uses TRBV7-8 and TRBJ1-4, with 8 nucleotides matching TRBD1. The J segment lost 7 bases and the V segment lost 0 bases, leaving 7 bases of the junction unmatched. From germline, CDR1 is SGHVS and CDR2 FQNEAQ. CDR3 size: 16 residues. The CDR3 region is CASSLAFRGRLEKLFF. The CDR3 nucleotides read TGTGCCAGCAGCTTAGCCTTCAGGGGGCGACTTGAAAAACTGTTTTTT.

This clonotype was observed at least ten times. It is likely a read error, because the conserved phenylalanine at the end of the CDR3 is missing. The J gene is TRBJ1-1, the V gene TRBV29-1; D gene unclear. V gave up 0 bases and J gave up 2 bases, with 4 bases separating them. This CDR3 region has 12 residues. The germline V gene has CDR1 SQVTM and CDR2 ANQGSEA. CDR3 protein: CSVEEGNTEAFL. CDR3 bases: TGCAGCGTTGAAGAGGGTAACACTGAAGCTTTCTTA.

The chain has TRBV6-2 or TRBV6-3 and TRBJ2-4, with a possible D match to TRBD2 (5 bases). This CDR3 comprises 14 residues. Germline CDR1 reads MNHEY; CDR2 reads SVGEGT. V was clipped by 10 bases and J by 5 bases, with 18 bases between them. The CDR3 reads CATSRSKGENIQYF. CDR3 coding DNA: TGTGCCACCTCGCGGTCTAAGGGAGAAAACATTCAGTACTTC.

This clonotype came up many times. V is TRBV6-2 or TRBV6-3 and J is TRBJ1-5; maybe TRBD1 (5 bases). There are 15 residues in the CDR3. The germline V gene has CDR1 MNHEY and CDR2 SVGEGT. V lost 7 bases to trimming and J lost 0 bases, with 13 bases between them. The CDR3 here is CASIRDGYSNQPQHF. The CDR3, as DNA: TGTGCCAGCATTCGGGACGGTTATAGCAATCAGCCCCAGCATTTT.

Notes on this clonotype: Possible read error: a much larger clone is one base away. The V and J genes are TRBV11-2 and TRBJ2-5; D is possibly TRBD1 (6 bases). The germline V gene has CDR1 SGHAT and CDR2 FQNNGV. The CDR3 sequence is 18 residues long. The V and J ends lost 8 bases and 0 bases respectively, with 25 bases between them. This CDR3 reads CASALVLGVGAYQETQYF. The CDR3, as DNA: TGTGCCAGCGCCTTGGTGTTGGGCGTGGGGGCCTACCAAGAGACCCAGTACTTC.